The 31 T cell receptor beta chains reported below all come from one sample, sequenced in a study of regulatory T cells in long-lasting Graves disease. Arm-PCR with iRepertoire HTBI primers amplified the CDR3 regions for these TCR beta libraries. TCRdb itself ran the multiplex PCR reads through MiXCR, one entry per CDR3 protein. The sample includes 600,000 to 850,000 distinct CDR3 sequences, 25% to 35% of them seen just once. Documented time point: persistent/refractory GD, antithyroid drugs over 5 years with positive TRAb. Extracted RNA from PBMCs served as the source of the TCR library. Sequencing was performed on peripheral blood mononuclear cells (PBMCs), taken when the disease was refractory, from a patient treated with antithyroid drugs. These receptors came from a female donor with Graves disease.

In this sample, this clonotype turned up many times. The CDR3 spells CASSPGLVTEAFF. The CDR3 region has the DNA TGTGCCAGCTCACCAGGGTTGGTGACTGAAGCTTTCTTT. The chain recombines TRBV18 with TRBJ1-1, with no clear D. Germline-derived CDR1 and CDR2 are KGHSH and LQKENI. V lost 2 bases, J lost 5 bases, and 9 bases lay in between. There are 13 residues in the CDR3. The full variable domain, rest sourced from reference TRBV18 and TRBJ1-1, is NAGVMQNPRHLVRRRGQEARLRCSPMKGHSHVYWYRQLPEEGLKFMVYLQKENIIDESGMPKERFSAEFPKEGPSILRIQQVVRGDSAAYFCASSPGLVTEAFFGQGTRLTVV.

This chain connects TRBV20-1 to TRBJ2-7; TRBD2 matches at 12 bases. The CDR3 covers 16 residues. V gave up 0 bases and J gave up 4 bases; unmatched junction bases: 7. The germline CDR1 and CDR2 sequences are DFQATT and SNEGSKA (reference sequence). The CDR3 reads CSAREFMLAGGYEQYF. In DNA form, the CDR3 reads TGCAGTGCTAGAGAGTTCATGCTAGCGGGAGGGTACGAGCAGTACTTC.

The chain links TRBV29-1 to TRBJ2-2, with D uncertain. The CDR3 runs 12 residues. The ends were cut back, 7 bases at V and 3 bases at J, with 9 bases in the middle. Germline V gives CDR1 SQVTM, CDR2 ANQGSEA. The CDR3 protein is CSAVSYTGELFF. The DNA for the CDR3 is TGCAGCGCCGTCTCCTACACCGGGGAGCTGTTTTTT.

This clonotype has just a few counts. The V and J genes are TRBV7-2 and TRBJ1-5; TRBD1 matches at 10 bases. V lost 1 base, J lost 2 bases, and 11 bases stayed unmatched. The CDR3 is 19 residues long. CDR1 is SGHTA, CDR2 FQGNSA, per germline. The CDR3 nucleotides are TGTGCCAGCAGCTTAGTCGGAATCGGGACAGGGGTTGGCAATCAGCCCCAGCATTTT. Translating it yields CASSLVGIGTGVGNQPQHF.

The rearrangement links TRBV27 to TRBJ2-7; 9 positions agree with TRBD2. Trimming took 6 bases from V and 7 from J; bases not matched to a gene: 10. CDR1 is MNHEY, CDR2 SMNVEV, per germline (reference sequence). This CDR3 contains 14 residues. The CDR3 DNA reads TGTGCCAGCAGCCCGACTAGCGGTGCGGGGGAGCAGTACTTC. Its protein product is CASSPTSGAGEQYF.

V usage is TRBV20-1 and J usage is TRBJ2-2, with 7 bases aligning to TRBD2. The CDR3 sequence is 16 residues long. V trimming: 0 bases; J trimming: 5 bases; junction bases outside the gene matches: 9. The germline CDR1 and CDR2 sequences are DFQATT and SNEGSKA (reference sequence). The CDR3 protein is CSARDWRLAATGELFF. The CDR3, as DNA: TGCAGTGCTAGAGATTGGAGGCTAGCGGCGACCGGGGAGCTGTTTTTT.

This clonotype was recorded a few times. The chain recombines TRBV6-5 with TRBJ1-2, with D unresolved. This CDR3 has 15 amino acids. The V end lost 4 bases, the J end lost 4 bases, and 16 bases lay between the germline ends. From germline, CDR1 is MNHEY and CDR2 SVGAGI. CDR3 loop: CASSSPQASPYGYTF. The CDR3 bases are TGTGCCAGCAGTTCCCCGCAGGCTTCCCCCTATGGCTACACCTTC.

The genes are TRBV5-6 and TRBJ1-1; D gene ambiguous. This CDR3 region has 12 residues. Germline-derived CDR1 and CDR2 are SGHDT and YYEEEE. Trimming removed 5 bases from V and 7 bases from J, with 12 bases in between. The CDR3 DNA sequence: TGTGCCAGCAGTGCCCAACGCGTTGAAGCTTTCTTT. It is translated as CASSAQRVEAFF.

This clonotype was seen at least ten times. The chain joins TRBV11-2 to TRBJ2-7; D ambiguous. CDR1 is SGHAT, CDR2 FQNNGV, per germline. This CDR3 is 11 amino acids long. Trimming pared 5 bases from V and 6 bases from J, leaving 8 bases between. CDR3 sequence (DNA): TGTGCCAGCAGCCACACGCTCGAGCAGTACTTC. Amino acid sequence: CASSHTLEQYF. Supplemented by reference TRBV11-2 and TRBJ2-7, the full variable domain reads EAGVAQSPRYKIIEKRQSVAFWCNPISGHATLYWYQQILGQGPKLLIQFQNNGVVDDSQLPKDRFSAERLKGVDSTLKIQPAKLEDSAVYLCASSHTLEQYFGPGTRLTVT.

This sequence joins TRBV6-5 and TRBJ1-5, with D uncertain. Germline assignment: CDR1 MNHEY and CDR2 SVGAGI. Trimming shortened V by 4 bases and J by 4 bases, and 8 bases separated the two germline ends. The CDR3 loop spans 13 amino acids. The CDR3 loop reads CASSSSRNQPQHF. The DNA of the CDR3 is TGTGCCAGCAGTTCCTCACGGAATCAGCCCCAGCATTTT.

V usage is TRBV10-3 and J usage is TRBJ2-7, with 10 bases aligning to TRBD2. The ends lost 2 bases at V and 4 bases at J; junction bases unmatched: 5. The CDR3 spans 15 residues. Per the germline V gene, CDR1 is ENHRY and CDR2 is SYGVKD. CDR3 loop: CAISEQASGSYEQYF. The CDR3 nucleotides are TGTGCCATCAGTGAGCAGGCTAGCGGGAGTTACGAGCAGTACTTC.

This clonotype was counted between two and nine times. The CDR3 DNA reads as TGTGCCAGCAGCGTTGCAGCGGGAGGGTGGGAGCAGTACTTC. Its protein product is CASSVAAGGWEQYF. The rearrangement links TRBV9 to TRBJ2-7; the match to TRBD2 covers 10 bases. V was pared by 2 bases and J by 7 bases, with 6 bases of the junction left unmatched. Germline V CDR1 and CDR2: SGDLS, YYNGEE. CDR3 length equals 14 residues.

This clonotype was recorded many times. The chain couples TRBV2 to TRBJ1-5; D call uncertain. CDR3 length: 16 amino acids. V lost 0 bases and J 1 base, leaving 10 bases between the germline ends. CDR1 is SNHLY, CDR2 FYNNEI, per germline. The CDR3 sequence is CASSEAEGMSNQPQHF. The CDR3 DNA is TGTGCCAGCAGTGAAGCAGAGGGTATGAGCAATCAGCCCCAGCATTTT.

At least ten counts were recorded for this clonotype. The chain recombines TRBV5-5 with TRBJ2-7; D gene ambiguous. The V and J ends lost 0 bases and 2 bases respectively, with 6 bases between them. Germline CDR1 reads SGHKS; CDR2 reads YYEKEE (reference sequence). This CDR3 region has 13 residues. The CDR3 reads CASSLDRTYEQYF. The CDR3 bases are TGTGCCAGCAGCTTGGACAGAACCTACGAGCAGTACTTC.

This clonotype occurred a few times. The rearrangement joins TRBV6-1 to TRBJ2-1, with 12 bases fitting TRBD2. V was pared by 6 bases and J by 0 bases, with 9 bases of the junction left unmatched. The CDR3 runs 18 residues. CDR1 is MNHNS, CDR2 SASEGT, per germline. The CDR3 DNA follows: TGTGCCAGCAGCAGGACTAGCGGGAACTCTCGCTCCTACAATGAGCAGTTCTTC. As protein: CASSRTSGNSRSYNEQFF.

This chain connects TRBV6-2 or TRBV6-3 to TRBJ1-1, with D hard to call. The CDR3 runs to 16 residues. Germline lookup yields CDR1 MNHEY and CDR2 SVGEGT. Trimming pared 0 bases from V and 2 bases from J, leaving 13 bases between. CDR3: CASSYSTFGLNTEAFF. The CDR3 region has the DNA TGTGCCAGCAGTTACTCGACGTTCGGATTAAACACTGAAGCTTTCTTT.

This chain uses TRBV29-1 with TRBJ1-2; D remains unclear. Trimming shortened V by 0 bases and J by 7 bases, and 6 bases separated the two germline ends. CDR1 and CDR2 (germline): SQVTM, ANQGSEA. The CDR3 is made up of 11 amino acids. The CDR3 is CSVEDSGGYTF. As DNA, the CDR3 is TGCAGCGTTGAAGACTCAGGTGGCTACACCTTC.

Many counts were recorded for this clonotype. V usage is TRBV11-3 and J usage is TRBJ1-1, with TRBD1 identical over 10 bases. Germline CDR1 SGHNT, CDR2 YENEEA. The CDR3 consists of 13 residues. J was trimmed by 10 bases and V by 3 bases; bases with no gene match: 5. In nucleotides, the CDR3 is TGTGCCAGCAGCTTGACCGGGACAGGGGTAGCTTTCTTT. The encoded protein is CASSLTGTGVAFF. The variable domain in full, completed from reference TRBV11-3 and TRBJ1-1, reads EAGVVQSPRYKIIEKKQPVAFWCNPISGHNTLYWYLQNLGQGPELLIRYENEEAVDDSQLPKDRFSAERLKGVDSTLKIQPAELGDSAVYLCASSLTGTGVAFFGQGTRLTVV.

This clonotype was observed many times. The rearrangement links TRBV12-3 or TRBV12-4 to TRBJ2-7; D is undetermined. Trimming stripped 3 bases from V and 2 bases from J, with 8 bases between. This CDR3 comprises 13 residues. Here the CDR3 reads CASSLTKTYEQYF. The CDR3 DNA sequence: TGTGCCAGCAGTTTGACCAAAACCTACGAGCAGTACTTC.

The chain carries TRBV5-1 and TRBJ1-2; D gene unclear. V was clipped by 4 bases and J by 6 bases, with 13 bases between them. There are 13 residues in the CDR3. The germline CDR1 and CDR2 sequences are SGHRS and YFSETQ. The CDR3 is CASSPNGRHGYTF. The CDR3 nucleotides are TGCGCCAGCAGCCCAAATGGGCGGCATGGCTACACCTTC.

This chain connects TRBV11-2 to TRBJ1-3; a possible D gene is TRBD1 (5 bases). This CDR3 is built from 15 residues. The V gene's germline CDR1 is SGHAT and CDR2 FQNNGV. V lost 6 bases and J lost 2, with 14 bases in between. In DNA form, the CDR3 reads TGTGCCAGCAGTAACGGACTGGGGCCTGGAAACACCATATATTTT. It specifies CASSNGLGPGNTIYF. Full variable domain (remainder filled in from reference TRBV11-2 and TRBJ1-3): EAGVAQSPRYKIIEKRQSVAFWCNPISGHATLYWYQQILGQGPKLLIQFQNNGVVDDSQLPKDRFSAERLKGVDSTLKIQPAKLEDSAVYLCASSNGLGPGNTIYFGEGSWLTVV.

This clonotype is a singleton in its sample. The rearrangement links TRBV27 to TRBJ1-3; tentative D call: TRBD1 (6 bases). CDR1 MNHEY and CDR2 SMNVEV come from the germline V gene (reference sequence). The CDR3 has 18 residues. V was shortened by 6 bases and J by 0 bases, with 21 bases between the two germline ends. This CDR3 is CASSRTSGHTSSGNTIYF. CDR3 sequence (DNA): TGTGCCAGCAGCCGGACCTCGGGACATACGAGCTCTGGAAACACCATATATTTT.

This clonotype was seen a handful of times. The rearrangement uses TRBV6-2 or TRBV6-3 and TRBJ2-5; 10 positions agree with TRBD2. CDR3 size: 17 residues. Trimming cost V 7 bases and J 5 bases; bases outside gene matches: 16. From germline, CDR1 is MNHEY and CDR2 SVGEGT. The CDR3 DNA is TGTGCCAGCAAACCAGCAGCTAGCGGGAGCCTCCGGGAGACCCAGTACTTC. It translates to CASKPAASGSLRETQYF.

The CDR3 coding sequence is TGCAGCGTGGGGACGTTAGCCAAAAACATTCAGTACTTC. Translating it yields CSVGTLAKNIQYF. The rearrangement joins TRBV29-1 to TRBJ2-4, with D possibly called TRBD1 or TRBD2 (5 bases each). Germline V CDR1 and CDR2: SQVTM, ANQGSEA. Trimming took 6 bases from V and 0 from J, leaving 9 bases between them. The CDR3 covers 13 residues.

This clonotype was counted ten times or more. This sequence joins TRBV15 and TRBJ2-7, with D perhaps matching TRBD1 (6 bases). Germline CDR1 reads LNHNV; CDR2 reads YYDKDF (reference sequence). Between the trimmed V and J ends, which lost 3 bases and 0 bases, there was a span of 12 bases. The CDR3 runs to 15 residues. The CDR3 region is CATSRGALGSYEQYF. In DNA, the CDR3 is TGTGCCACCAGCAGGGGGGCATTGGGCTCCTACGAGCAGTACTTC.

The chain joins TRBV20-1 to TRBJ1-6; D call uncertain. CDR1 DFQATT and CDR2 SNEGSKA come from the germline V gene (reference sequence). The CDR3 totals 16 residues. V was cut by 2 bases and J by 7 bases, with 18 bases left in between. CDR3 sequence: CSARSHSDSGNSPLHF. For the CDR3, the DNA is TGCAGTGCTAGAAGTCACAGCGATTCTGGGAATTCACCCCTCCACTTT.

Only a few counts were recorded for this clonotype. The chain recombines TRBV2 with TRBJ1-5, with D unclear. V was pared by 5 bases and J by 5 bases, with 10 bases between. The CDR3 has 13 residues. Germline V gene lookup returns CDR1 SNHLY and CDR2 FYNNEI. The CDR3 region is CASSPAIHQPQHF. As DNA, the CDR3 is TGTGCCAGCAGTCCAGCCATTCATCAGCCCCAGCATTTT.

This clonotype was observed many times. The gene calls are TRBV15 and TRBJ2-5, with 9 positions matching TRBD2. Germline CDR1 reads LNHNV; CDR2 reads YYDKDF (reference sequence). V lost 5 bases to trimming and J lost 5 bases; unmatched junction nucleotides: 6. This CDR3 has 14 residues. As DNA, the CDR3 is TGTGCCACCAGCCTTAGCGGGAGCAGGGAGACCCAGTACTTC. Residues: CATSLSGSRETQYF.

This clonotype was seen more than once but under ten times. This chain connects TRBV6-1 to TRBJ1-5; D is possibly TRBD1 (6 bases). Per the germline V gene, CDR1 is MNHNS and CDR2 is SASEGT. The ends were cut back, 3 bases at V and 0 bases at J, with 15 bases in the middle. This CDR3 has 17 amino acids. The CDR3 sequence: CASSDITGIYSNQPQHF. DNA for the CDR3: TGTGCCAGCAGTGACATAACAGGGATTTATAGCAATCAGCCCCAGCATTTT.

This clonotype was seen ten or more times. The chain uses TRBV3-1 and TRBJ1-6; possibly TRBD1 for D (5 bases). Trimming shortened V by 4 bases and J by 8 bases, and 12 bases separated the two germline ends. Germline values: CDR1 LGHDT, CDR2 YNNKEL (reference sequence). This CDR3 contains 14 residues. CDR3 amino acids: CASSPDRPYSPLHF. The CDR3 DNA is TGTGCCAGCAGCCCCGACAGACCCTATTCACCCCTCCACTTT.

About this clonotype: One end of the junction is discordant with germline, which a read error may explain. The chain couples TRBV29-1 to TRBJ2-5; 8 bases agree with TRBD2. The CDR3 sequence is 17 residues long. Germline V CDR1 and CDR2: SQVTM, ANQGSEA. In DNA form, the CDR3 reads TGCAGGAAACTTCCGGGACTAGGGCCAACCCTGGAAGAGACCCGGTACTTC. Amino acids: CRKLPGLGPTLEETRYF.